The rows below give T cell receptor beta chains drawn from one sample of a study of OX40 agonist ivuxolimab in advanced cancers. The data were produced by immunoSEQ multiplex PCR, yet TCRdb's version contains in-frame clones alone and is incomplete. The sample records more than 45,000 clones, 92% being singletons. Here the sequenced sample was CD4+ or CD8+ T cells sorted from blood, taken in a trial of the OX40 agonist ivuxolimab. These receptors were collected from an adult with an advanced solid tumor such as melanoma, head and neck, liver or kidney cancer. CDR3s include the opening cysteine and the closing phenylalanine or tryptophan. Fields, in order: V gene, clone size, J gene, D gene, CDR3 DNA, CDR3 protein. The D gene is left open where the match is weak. A clone size is listed for some rows: how often the clone was seen (once, few, many), or a class if it is expanded.

TRBV28	few	TRBJ1-2	-	TGTGCCAGCAAGGACCAGGGTGTGACAAGGGGCTACACCTTC	CASKDQGVTRGYTF
TRBV28	once	TRBJ1-1	-	TGTGCCAGCAGTTTAGAGGGGGGGCGATCTGAAGCTTTCTTT	CASSLEGGRSEAFF
TRBV5-4	-	TRBJ1-2	TRBD1	TGTGCCAGCACCCTTCGGACAGGGCGAGACTATGGCTACACCTTC	CASTLRTGRDYGYTF
TRBV2	-	TRBJ2-7	TRBD1	TGTGCCAGCGGGACAGGGGGTTTGGGGGAGCAGTACTTC	CASGTGGLGEQYF
TRBV2	-	TRBJ2-7	-	TGTGCCAGCAGTGGCTCTCCGGGTTCTAGCTCCTACGAGCAGTACTTC	CASSGSPGSSSYEQYF
TRBV2	-	TRBJ1-4	-	TGTGCCAGCGGCGCGGCGATGGGTGCTAATGAAAAACTGTTTTTT	CASGAAMGANEKLFF
TRBV6-5	-	TRBJ2-1	-	TGTGCCAGCAGTACGGACCCCCCCACCTACAATGAGCAGTTCTTC	CASSTDPPTYNEQFF
TRBV28	-	TRBJ2-5	-	TGTGCCAGCAGTTTCACCCAAGAGACCCAGTACTTC	CASSFTQETQYF
TRBV7-9	-	TRBJ1-2	-	TGTGCCAGCAGCTTAGCGGCCGGGTCCGGCTACACCTTC	CASSLAAGSGYTF
TRBV10-3	-	TRBJ2-3	TRBD1	TGTGCCATCAGTGCCGGGACAGAGAGCACAGATACGCAGTATTTT	CAISAGTESTDTQYF
TRBV7-6	-	TRBJ2-3	-	TGTGCCAGCGCAGAGGAGGGGTGGCAGTATTTT	CASAEEGWQYF
TRBV5-1	once	TRBJ2-2	TRBD2	TGCGCCAGCAGCTTGGGGACTAGCACGGAGCTGTTTTTT	CASSLGTSTELFF
TRBV7-9	-	TRBJ2-7	-	TGTGCCAGCAGCTCGGGACGGGGCCCCAACGAGCAGTACTTC	CASSSGRGPNEQYF
TRBV19	-	TRBJ1-5	-	TGTGCCAGTACGGTGTCAGCTGCAATGGGCCGCAATCAGCCCCAGCATTTT	CASTVSAAMGRNQPQHF
TRBV27	-	TRBJ2-5	-	TGTGCCAGCAGTTTAAGGGACTACCAAGAGACCCAGTACTTC	CASSLRDYQETQYF
TRBV6-5	-	TRBJ1-3	-	TGTGCCAGCAGTTACGGATCGCCTAACTCTGGAAACACCATATATTTT	CASSYGSPNSGNTIYF
TRBV2	-	TRBJ1-3	-	TGTGCCAGCAGTGAAAACACCCTTGGAAACACCATATATTTT	CASSENTLGNTIYF
TRBV14	-	TRBJ2-1	TRBD2	TGTGCCAGCAGCCAAGATGCCGGACTAGCGGGGAACAATGAGCAGTTCTTC	CASSQDAGLAGNNEQFF
TRBV7-3	-	TRBJ2-3	TRBD2	TGTGCCAGCAGCTACAGCGGGGGTAGCACAGATACGCAGTATTTT	CASSYSGGSTDTQYF
TRBV30	-	TRBJ2-2	-	TGTGCCTGGAGTGTACCCCTCACCGGGGAGCTGTTTTTT	CAWSVPLTGELFF
TRBV29-1	-	TRBJ2-3	TRBD2	TGCAGCGTTGAACGGCGGGGGGACATCACAGATACGCAGTATTTT	CSVERRGDITDTQYF
TRBV6-1	-	TRBJ2-3	-	TGTGCCAGCACCGACCCCAGTCCAGATACGCAGTATTTT	CASTDPSPDTQYF
TRBV7-9	-	TRBJ2-1	TRBD1	TGTGCCAGCAGCCAGCCAGGGGGAAGTGAGCAGTTCTTC	CASSQPGGSEQFF
TRBV30	-	TRBJ2-1	-	TGTGCCTGGAGTGTAGGAGGGGGGATGTTCCATGAGCAGTTCTTC	CAWSVGGGMFHEQFF
TRBV4-1	few	TRBJ1-5	-	TGCGCCAGCAGCCAAGAGGGTCGGAGCAATCAGCCCCAGCATTTT	CASSQEGRSNQPQHF
TRBV14	-	TRBJ2-3	-	TGTGCCAGCAGCCAAGGAAGGGGTACAGATACGCAGTATTTT	CASSQGRGTDTQYF
TRBV7-9	-	TRBJ1-1	-	TGTGCCAGCAGCTCCACCCCCGCGAACACTGAAGCTTTCTTT	CASSSTPANTEAFF
TRBV6-6	-	TRBJ2-7	-	TGTGCCAGCAGTCCCGACAGGCAGGAGCAGTACTTC	CASSPDRQEQYF
TRBV15	-	TRBJ1-5	TRBD1	TGTGCCACCAGCAGAGAGGACAGGGGCAATCAGCCCCAGCATTTT	CATSREDRGNQPQHF
TRBV5-4	-	TRBJ1-1	-	TGTGCCAGCAGCTTAGAAGGCACTGAAGCTTTCTTT	CASSLEGTEAFF
TRBV5-4	-	TRBJ2-5	TRBD1	TGTGCCAGCAGCTCAACCCAGGGGGCGGGAGAGACCCAGTACTTC	CASSSTQGAGETQYF
TRBV7-9	-	TRBJ2-3	-	TGTGCCAGCCGGGCAGGGGCGCCAGATACGCAGTATTTT	CASRAGAPDTQYF
TRBV7-9	-	TRBJ1-2	-	TGTGCCAGCAGCTCCCAGGTTGCAGGCCCAATCTATGGCTACACCTTC	CASSSQVAGPIYGYTF
TRBV7-2	-	TRBJ1-4	-	TGTGCCAGCAGCTCGCGGGTGACTAATGAAAAACTGTTTTTT	CASSSRVTNEKLFF
TRBV9	few	TRBJ2-1	TRBD1	TGTGCCAGCAGCGTTGGGGGACAGGTCTACAATGAGCAGTTCTTC	CASSVGGQVYNEQFF
TRBV28	-	TRBJ1-2	-	TGTGCCAGCAGTTTAGTAGAGGGGACTGGCTACACCTTC	CASSLVEGTGYTF
TRBV5-8	-	TRBJ2-3	TRBD2	TGTGCCAGCACCCCTCTAGGCGGGGGAGCTAGCACAGATACGCAGTATTTT	CASTPLGGGASTDTQYF
TRBV5-8	once	TRBJ1-5	-	TGTGCCAGCAGCTTGGAGGGCAGACAGAATCAGCCCCAGCATTTT	CASSLEGRQNQPQHF
TRBV6-5	few	TRBJ1-5	-	TGTGCCAGCAGTTGGACGGAGGGGAGCAATCAGCCCCAGCATTTT	CASSWTEGSNQPQHF
TRBV4-1	-	TRBJ2-5	TRBD2	TGCGCCAGCAGCCAAGATCTGGGTAGCGGGGGGATAGAGACCCAGTACTTC	CASSQDLGSGGIETQYF
TRBV28	-	TRBJ1-1	-	TGTGCCAGCAGTTTCAGGGGTTACACTGAAGCTTTCTTT	CASSFRGYTEAFF
TRBV6-4	few	TRBJ1-5	-	TGTGCCAGCAGTGACTCCCCCGAGGATCAGCCCCAGCATTTT	CASSDSPEDQPQHF
TRBV7-3	-	TRBJ1-6	TRBD1	TGTGCCAGCAGCTTAAATTACAGGGGGCAAAATTCACCCCTCCACTTT	CASSLNYRGQNSPLHF
TRBV6-5	-	TRBJ1-1	-	TGTGCCAGCAGTTACGGGCCAAACACTGAAGCTTTCTTT	CASSYGPNTEAFF
TRBV27	-	TRBJ2-2	-	TGTGCCAGCAGTTTTATCGGGACTTCTGCCACCGGGGAGCTGTTTTTT	CASSFIGTSATGELFF
TRBV6-1	once	TRBJ1-4	-	TGTGCCAGCAGCCCCCCACCTGGGGAACTGTTTTTT	CASSPPPGELFF
TRBV6-6	-	TRBJ2-1	-	TGTGCCAGCAGTTACGGGCTGGGGAATAACAATGAGCAGTTCTTC	CASSYGLGNNNEQFF
TRBV6-5	-	TRBJ2-7	-	TGTGCCAGCAGCCGTCCGTTAGGGAGCAACGAGCAGTACTTC	CASSRPLGSNEQYF
TRBV4-2	-	TRBJ2-2	-	TGTGCCAGCAGCCTCCTGGCTGGGGGCGGGGAGCTGTTTTTT	CASSLLAGGGELFF